The present T cell receptor (beta chain) was sequenced within a study of cytomegalovirus exposure and HLA in healthy donors. Across the whole study: From around 180 million T cells, an earlier analysis saw 90 million to 130 million unique TCR beta sequences.

Germline CDR1 is GTSNPN and CDR2 is SVGIG (reference sequence). The length of the CDR3 is 13 residues. V was trimmed by 0 bases and J by 2 bases, leaving 7 bases between them. Overall study findings and caveats: In a later analysis, the majority of CMV-associated beta chains seemingly showed HLA restriction. Cytomegalovirus-associated status was assigned to more than 150 TCR beta chains. Follow-up analysis seemed to connect common viral pathogens with several of the most significant clusters identified.

This clone has just a few counts. The antigen is undetermined. PCR involved 60 Vbeta and 13 Jbeta primers. Only in-frame clones appear in the TCRdb table, and some are missing; sequencing was by immunoSEQ multiplex PCR. The sample lists about 55,000 clones; around 52% were seen once. This TCR was recovered from a human donor in good health. The material sequenced was PBMCs. This chain links TRBV30 with TRBJ1-2; D ambiguous. CDR3 in amino acids: CAWSVLSNYGYTF. CDR3 DNA sequence: TGTGCCTGGAGTGTTCTCTCGAACTATGGCTACACCTTC.